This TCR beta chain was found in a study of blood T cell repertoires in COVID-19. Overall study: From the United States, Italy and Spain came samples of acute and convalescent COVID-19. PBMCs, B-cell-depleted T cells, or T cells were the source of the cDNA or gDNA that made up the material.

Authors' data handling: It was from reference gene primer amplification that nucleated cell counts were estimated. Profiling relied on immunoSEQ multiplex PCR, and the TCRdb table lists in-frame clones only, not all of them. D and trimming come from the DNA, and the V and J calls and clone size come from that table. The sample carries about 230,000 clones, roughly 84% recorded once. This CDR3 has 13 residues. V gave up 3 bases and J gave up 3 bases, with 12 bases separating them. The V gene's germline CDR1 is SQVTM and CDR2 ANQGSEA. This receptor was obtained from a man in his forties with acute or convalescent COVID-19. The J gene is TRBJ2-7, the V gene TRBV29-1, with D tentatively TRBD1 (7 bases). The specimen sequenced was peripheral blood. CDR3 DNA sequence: TGCAGCGTTGAGGAGGGGGACAGCTACGAGCAGTACTTC. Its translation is CSVEEGDSYEQYF.